This section outlines one T cell receptor beta chain sequence together with its context. Its antigen is not identified. These data come from a study of cytomegalovirus exposure and HLA in healthy donors. General study points: Most observed TCR sequences were rare, whereas some public TCRs were detected in many donors. Reportedly, cytomegalovirus status was diagnosed with high sensitivity and specificity. First-cohort TCR clusters were later found to tend to co-occur in the 120 or so validation repertoires. A few chains linked to CMV were shown in vitro to be specific for CMV antigens.

The repertoire was sequenced with immunoSEQ multiplex PCR; TCRdb's copy has only in-frame clones and lacks some. The sample records 150,000 to 200,000 clones, about 84% being singletons. The CDR3 loop spans 17 amino acids. Germline CDR1 is SQVTM and CDR2 is ANQGSEA. V was pared by 6 bases and J by 1 base, with 25 bases between. This TCR derives from a woman aged 18 to 35 in good health and CMV-seronegative. V gene TRBV29-1 combines with J gene TRBJ2-7, with D tentatively TRBD2 (6 bases). Sequenced input: PBMCs. CDR3 protein: CSVVGTPQRIKSYEQYF. In DNA form, the CDR3 reads TGCAGCGTCGTCGGGACTCCCCAACGTATAAAGTCCTACGAGCAGTACTTC.